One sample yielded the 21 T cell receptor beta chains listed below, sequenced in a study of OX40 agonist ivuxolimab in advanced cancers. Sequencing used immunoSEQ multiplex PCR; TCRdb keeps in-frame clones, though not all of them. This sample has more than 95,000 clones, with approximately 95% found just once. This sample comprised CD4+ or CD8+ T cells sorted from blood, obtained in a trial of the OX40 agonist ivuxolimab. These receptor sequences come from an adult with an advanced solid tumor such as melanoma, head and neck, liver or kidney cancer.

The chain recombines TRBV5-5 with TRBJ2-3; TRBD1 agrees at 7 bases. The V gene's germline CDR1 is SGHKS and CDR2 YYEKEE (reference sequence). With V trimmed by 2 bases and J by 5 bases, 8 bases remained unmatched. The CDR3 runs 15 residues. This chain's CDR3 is CASSFRQGIGDTQYF. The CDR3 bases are TGTGCCAGCAGCTTCCGACAGGGAATAGGAGATACGCAGTATTTT.

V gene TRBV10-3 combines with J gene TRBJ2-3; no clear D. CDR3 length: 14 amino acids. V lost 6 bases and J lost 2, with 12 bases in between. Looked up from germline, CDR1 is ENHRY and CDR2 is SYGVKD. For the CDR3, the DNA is TGTGCCATCAGCGTAAGGGCTGACACAGATACGCAGTATTTT. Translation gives CAISVRADTDTQYF.

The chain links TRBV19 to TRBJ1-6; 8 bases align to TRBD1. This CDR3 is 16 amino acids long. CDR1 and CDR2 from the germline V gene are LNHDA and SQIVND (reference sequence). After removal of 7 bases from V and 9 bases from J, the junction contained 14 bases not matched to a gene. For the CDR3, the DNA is TGTGCCAGTAAGGATTGGACAGGGACCTCCAGTTCACCCCTCCACTTT. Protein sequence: CASKDWTGTSSSPLHF.

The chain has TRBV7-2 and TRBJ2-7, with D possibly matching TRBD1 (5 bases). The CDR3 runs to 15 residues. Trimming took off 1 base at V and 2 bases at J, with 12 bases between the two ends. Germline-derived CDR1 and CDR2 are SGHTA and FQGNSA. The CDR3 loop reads CASSLGTTSPYEQYF. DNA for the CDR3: TGTGCCAGCAGCTTAGGGACAACCTCCCCCTACGAGCAGTACTTC.

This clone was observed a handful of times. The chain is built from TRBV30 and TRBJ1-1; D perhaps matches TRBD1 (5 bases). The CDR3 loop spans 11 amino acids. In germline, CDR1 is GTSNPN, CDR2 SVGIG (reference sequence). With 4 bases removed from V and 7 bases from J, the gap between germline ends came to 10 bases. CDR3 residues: CAWNRGGEAFF. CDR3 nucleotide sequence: TGTGCCTGGAACCGGGGCGGTGAAGCTTTCTTT.

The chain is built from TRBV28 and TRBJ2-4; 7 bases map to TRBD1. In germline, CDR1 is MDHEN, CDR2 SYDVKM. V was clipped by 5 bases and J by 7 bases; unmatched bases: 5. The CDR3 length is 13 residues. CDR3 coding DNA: TGTGCCAGCAGTCCGCCGACAGGGAACATTCAGTACTTC. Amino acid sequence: CASSPPTGNIQYF.

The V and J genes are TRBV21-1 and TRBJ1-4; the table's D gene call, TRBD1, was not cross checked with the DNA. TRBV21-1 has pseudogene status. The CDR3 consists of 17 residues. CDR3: CASSKKRGWETDEKLFF. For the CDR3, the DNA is TGTGCCAGCAGCAAAAAGAGGGGGTGGGAAACTGATGAAAAACTGTTTTTT.

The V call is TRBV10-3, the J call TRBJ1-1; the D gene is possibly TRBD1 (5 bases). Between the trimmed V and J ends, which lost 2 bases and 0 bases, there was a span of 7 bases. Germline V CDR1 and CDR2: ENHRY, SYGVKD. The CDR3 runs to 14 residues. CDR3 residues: CAISEGGLNTEAFF. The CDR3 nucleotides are TGTGCCATCAGTGAGGGGGGTTTGAACACTGAAGCTTTCTTT.

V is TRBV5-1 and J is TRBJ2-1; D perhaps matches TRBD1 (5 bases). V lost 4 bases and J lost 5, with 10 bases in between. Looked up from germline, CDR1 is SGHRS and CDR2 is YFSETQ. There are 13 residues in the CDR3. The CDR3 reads CASSGIRDNEQFF. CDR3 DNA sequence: TGCGCCAGCAGCGGAATCAGGGACAATGAGCAGTTCTTC.

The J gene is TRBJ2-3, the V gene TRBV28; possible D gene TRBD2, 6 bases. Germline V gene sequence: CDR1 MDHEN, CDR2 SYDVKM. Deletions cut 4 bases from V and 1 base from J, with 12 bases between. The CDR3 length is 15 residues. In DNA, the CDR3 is TGTGCCAGCAGTTGGAGCGGAGGGGGCACAGATACGCAGTATTTT. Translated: CASSWSGGGTDTQYF.

In nucleotides, the CDR3 is TGTGCCAGCAGGGCCGGGGTTAACTATGGCTACACCTTC. Translating gives CASRAGVNYGYTF. The chain carries TRBV25-1 and TRBJ1-2; D remains ambiguous. The CDR3 spans 13 residues. V was clipped by 6 bases and J by 1 base, with 9 bases between them. The germline V gene encodes CDR1 MGHDK and CDR2 SYGVNS.

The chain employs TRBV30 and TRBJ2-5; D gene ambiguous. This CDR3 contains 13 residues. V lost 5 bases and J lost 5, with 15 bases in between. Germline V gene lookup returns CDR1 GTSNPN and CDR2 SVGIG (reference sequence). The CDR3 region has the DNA TGTGCCTGGGGTAGACAAGGAACGGAGACCCAGTACTTC. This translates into CAWGRQGTETQYF.

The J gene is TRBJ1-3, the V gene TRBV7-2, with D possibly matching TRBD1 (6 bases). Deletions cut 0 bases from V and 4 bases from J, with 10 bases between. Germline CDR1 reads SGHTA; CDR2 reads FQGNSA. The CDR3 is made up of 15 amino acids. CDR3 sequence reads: CASSLADSKGNTIYF. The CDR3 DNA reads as TGTGCCAGCAGCTTAGCGGACAGCAAGGGAAACACCATATATTTT.

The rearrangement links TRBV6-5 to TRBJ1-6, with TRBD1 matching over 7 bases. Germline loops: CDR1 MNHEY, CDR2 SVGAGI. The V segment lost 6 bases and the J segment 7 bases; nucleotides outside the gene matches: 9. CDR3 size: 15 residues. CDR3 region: CASRVGGVFNSPLHF. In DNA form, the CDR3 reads TGTGCCAGCAGGGTAGGGGGCGTTTTCAATTCACCCCTCCACTTT.

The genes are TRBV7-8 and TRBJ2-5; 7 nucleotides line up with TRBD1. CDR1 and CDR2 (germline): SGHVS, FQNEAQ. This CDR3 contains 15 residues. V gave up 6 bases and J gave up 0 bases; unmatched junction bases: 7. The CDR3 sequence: CASRSPGQDQETQYF. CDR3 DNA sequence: TGTGCCAGCAGGTCGCCCGGACAGGACCAAGAGACCCAGTACTTC.

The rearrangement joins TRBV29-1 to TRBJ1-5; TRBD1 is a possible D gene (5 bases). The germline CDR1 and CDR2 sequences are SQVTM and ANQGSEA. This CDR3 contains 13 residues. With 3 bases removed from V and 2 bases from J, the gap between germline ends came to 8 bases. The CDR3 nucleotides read TGCAGCGTTGAGGTGGGGCGCAATCAGCCCCAGCATTTT. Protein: CSVEVGRNQPQHF.

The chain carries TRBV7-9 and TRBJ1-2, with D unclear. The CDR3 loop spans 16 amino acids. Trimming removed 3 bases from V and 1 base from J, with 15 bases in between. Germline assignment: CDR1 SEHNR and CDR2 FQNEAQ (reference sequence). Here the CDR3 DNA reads TGTGCCAGCAGCTTTGCGTTGAGAGCCCTTAACTATGGCTACACCTTC. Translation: CASSFALRALNYGYTF.

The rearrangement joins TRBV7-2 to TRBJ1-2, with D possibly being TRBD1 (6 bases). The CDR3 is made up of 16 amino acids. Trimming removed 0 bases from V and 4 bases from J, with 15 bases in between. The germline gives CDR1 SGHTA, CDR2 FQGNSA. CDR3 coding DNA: TGTGCCAGCAGCTTAGCCCGGGTCAGGGGCGTCTATGGCTACACCTTC. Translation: CASSLARVRGVYGYTF.

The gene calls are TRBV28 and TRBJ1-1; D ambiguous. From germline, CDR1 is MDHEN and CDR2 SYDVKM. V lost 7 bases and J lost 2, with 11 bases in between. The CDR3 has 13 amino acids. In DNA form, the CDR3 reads TGTGCCAGCAACGGACTCACAAACACTGAAGCTTTCTTT. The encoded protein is CASNGLTNTEAFF.

CDR3 sequence: CASSLDGVYTEAFF. The CDR3 DNA follows: TGTGCCAGCAGCTTGGACGGGGTGTACACTGAAGCTTTCTTT. V is TRBV5-4 and J is TRBJ1-1; D unclear. Germline V gene data show CDR1 as SGHNT and CDR2 as YYREEE (reference sequence). V was cut by 0 bases and J by 3 bases, with 9 bases left in between. The CDR3 is made up of 14 amino acids.

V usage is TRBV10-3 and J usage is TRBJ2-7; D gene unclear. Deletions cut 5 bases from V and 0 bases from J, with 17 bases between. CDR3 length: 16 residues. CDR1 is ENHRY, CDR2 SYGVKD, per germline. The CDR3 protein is CAISRPKGFNSYEQYF. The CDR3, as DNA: TGTGCCATCAGTCGACCGAAGGGTTTTAACTCCTACGAGCAGTACTTC.